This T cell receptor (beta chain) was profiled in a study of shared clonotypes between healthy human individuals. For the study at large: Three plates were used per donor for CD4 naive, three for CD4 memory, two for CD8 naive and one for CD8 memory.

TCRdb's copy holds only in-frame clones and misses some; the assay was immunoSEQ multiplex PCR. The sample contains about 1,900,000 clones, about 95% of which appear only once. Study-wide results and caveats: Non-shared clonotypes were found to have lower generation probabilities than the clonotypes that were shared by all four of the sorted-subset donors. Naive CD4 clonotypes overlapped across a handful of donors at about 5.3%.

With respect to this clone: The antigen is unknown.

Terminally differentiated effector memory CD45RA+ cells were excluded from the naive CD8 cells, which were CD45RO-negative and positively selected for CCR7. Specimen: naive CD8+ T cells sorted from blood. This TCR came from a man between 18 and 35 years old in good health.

For the CDR3, the DNA is TGCGCCAGCAGCCAAGAGGTGGGAGCAGCCTACGAGCAGTACTTC. Translation gives CASSQEVGAAYEQYF. The chain recombines TRBV4-1 with TRBJ2-7; D may be TRBD2 (5 bases). The CDR3 has 15 amino acids. The V end was cut by 0 bases, the J end by 2 bases, with 11 bases between. CDR1 and CDR2 (germline): MGHRA, YSYEKL.